This is a list of T cell receptor beta chains from one sample in a study of OX40 agonist ivuxolimab in advanced cancers. Clones were sequenced by immunoSEQ multiplex PCR, and TCRdb holds only the in-frame ones, with some missing. The sample records about 100,000 clones, roughly 95% being singletons. The sample consisted of CD4+ or CD8+ T cells sorted from blood, taken in a trial of the OX40 agonist ivuxolimab. These receptors originate from an adult with an advanced solid tumor such as melanoma, head and neck, liver or kidney cancer. Each CDR3 is given with its conserved first and last residue. Fields, in order: V gene, D gene, J gene, clone size, CDR3 DNA, CDR3 protein. The D gene is left open where the match is weak. Only some rows state a clone size, as once, few, many or a class for expanded clones.

TRBV19,.,TRBJ1-2,.,TGTGCCAGTAGTATAGGAGGACCGCTATACACCTTC,CASSIGGPLYTF
TRBV10-1,.,TRBJ2-3,.,TGCGCCAGCAGTGAGCAGACAGATACGCAGTATTTT,CASSEQTDTQYF
TRBV12-5,.,TRBJ2-7,.,TGTGCTAGTGGTAGTACAGGTTACGAGCAGTACTTC,CASGSTGYEQYF
TRBV4-1,.,TRBJ2-2,.,TGCGCCAGCAGCCACTCGGGGACCGGGGAGCTGTTTTTT,CASSHSGTGELFF
TRBV25-1,.,TRBJ1-6,.,TGTGCCAGCAGTTTACAGGGTGATTCACCCCTCCACTTT,CASSLQGDSPLHF
TRBV7-9,.,TRBJ1-1,.,TGTGCCAGCGGGGACACTGAAGCTTTCTTT,CASGDTEAFF
TRBV7-8,TRBD1,TRBJ2-4,.,TGTGCCAGCAGCCTAACCAGGAAGGACAGGAAAAACATTCAGTACTTC,CASSLTRKDRKNIQYF
TRBV25-1,TRBD2,TRBJ2-1,.,TGTGCCAGCAGTGAATTGGGGACTAGCGGGAGGGTCATAAATGAGCAGTTCTTC,CASSELGTSGRVINEQFF
TRBV27,.,TRBJ2-7,.,TGTGCCAGCAGTTTCACAGGTCCCTCCTACGAGCAGTACTTC,CASSFTGPSYEQYF
TRBV7-8,.,TRBJ1-3,.,TGTGCCAGCAGCTTAGGTAGTCCGGGGAGCTCTGGAAACACCATATATTTT,CASSLGSPGSSGNTIYF
TRBV7-9,TRBD1,TRBJ2-7,once,TGTGCCAGCAGCCTCTCCGGGACAGGACTATCCTACGAGCAGTACTTC,CASSLSGTGLSYEQYF
TRBV5-4,TRBD1,TRBJ2-5,.,TGTGCCAGCAGCCCTCGGACAGGGGGGGTTTTGACCCAGTACTTC,CASSPRTGGVLTQYF
TRBV9,.,TRBJ1-1,.,TGTGCCAGCAGCGTGGACAGGAACACTGAAGCTTTCTTT,CASSVDRNTEAFF
TRBV27,.,TRBJ2-7,.,TGTGCCAGCAGTTTTGGCCAAGCCTACGAGCAGTACTTC,CASSFGQAYEQYF
TRBV28,TRBD2,TRBJ2-3,once,TGTGCCAGCAACCCACCGGGGACTACCACAGATGCGCAGTATTTT,CASNPPGTTTDAQYF
TRBV7-9,.,TRBJ2-2,.,TGTGCCAGCAGTGTTTTGAACACCGGGGAGCTGTTTTTT,CASSVLNTGELFF
TRBV4-1,.,TRBJ2-1,.,TGCGCCAGCAGCCAAGATCGGTTGGCGATTGAGCAGTTCTTC,CASSQDRLAIEQFF
TRBV27,.,TRBJ1-1,.,TGTGCCAGCAGTTTATCGGCTGGACAGCTCACTGAAGCTTTCTTT,CASSLSAGQLTEAFF
TRBV10-3,TRBD1,TRBJ1-2,.,TGTGCCATCGCGTATGGGACAGACTTCTATGGCTACACCTTC,CAIAYGTDFYGYTF
TRBV6-5,.,TRBJ1-1,.,TGTGCCAGCAGTTACTCGTGGGGAGGCGGCACTGAAGCTTTCTTT,CASSYSWGGGTEAFF
TRBV25-1,.,TRBJ2-4,.,TGTGCCAGCAGTGAATGGGGCATTCAGTACTTC,CASSEWGIQYF
TRBV7-2,.,TRBJ2-7,.,TGTGCCAGCAGCTTAGGTTACAGGGCTGACGAGCAGTACTTC,CASSLGYRADEQYF
TRBV25-1,TRBD2,TRBJ2-5,.,TGTGCCACCGAACTTCCGACTAGCGGGGTGGAGACCCAGTACTTC,CATELPTSGVETQYF
TRBV20-1,.,TRBJ1-1,.,TGCAGTGCTCGGGACGTACTTGAAGCTTTCTTT,CSARDVLEAFF
TRBV28,.,TRBJ1-5,.,TGTGCCAGCAGTTTCGTTGAAGGAGATCAGCCCCAGCATTTT,CASSFVEGDQPQHF
TRBV9,TRBD1,TRBJ2-3,.,TGTGCCAGCAGCACCGGGACAGGGGGCACAGATACGCAGTATTTT,CASSTGTGGTDTQYF
TRBV6-5,.,TRBJ1-6,.,TGTGCCAGCAGTTACTCGAATTGGGGCCGGGGCTCACCCCTCCACTTT,CASSYSNWGRGSPLHF
TRBV6-1,TRBD1,TRBJ2-7,.,TGTGCCAGCAGCGGACAGGCCTACGAGCAGTACTTC,CASSGQAYEQYF
TRBV29-1,TRBD2,TRBJ2-1,.,TGCAGCGTGGAACTAGCGGGGGGACCCAATGAGCAGTTCTTC,CSVELAGGPNEQFF
TRBV11-2,TRBD2,TRBJ2-7,.,TGTGCCAGCAGCGCACCGGGACTAGCGGGAGACGAGCAGTACTTC,CASSAPGLAGDEQYF
TRBV11-2,.,TRBJ2-7,.,TGTGCCAGCAGCTTACTGGCCGGTGCCTACGAGCAGTACTTC,CASSLLAGAYEQYF
TRBV2,TRBD2,TRBJ2-2,.,TGTGCCAGGAGCGGGGGGCCGAACACCGGGGAGCTGTTTTTT,CARSGGPNTGELFF
TRBV10-1,.,TRBJ2-3,.,TGCGCCAGCAGTGATGGATATACCACAGATACGCAGTATTTT,CASSDGYTTDTQYF
TRBV4-3,.,TRBJ2-7,.,TGCGCCAGCAGCCAAGACCCGGGACAACCCTACGAGCAGTACTTC,CASSQDPGQPYEQYF
TRBV11-1,.,TRBJ1-2,.,TGTGCCAGCAGCTTAGAACACAGACACTATGGCTACACCTTC,CASSLEHRHYGYTF
TRBV18,TRBD2,TRBJ2-1,.,TGTGCCAGCTCACCCAGACCCGGACTAGCGGGGCACAATGAGCAGTTCTTC,CASSPRPGLAGHNEQFF
TRBV27,.,TRBJ2-1,.,TGTGCCAGCAGTTCATTCGTTATGAGCTCCTACAATGAGCAGTTCTTC,CASSSFVMSSYNEQFF
TRBV7-2,TRBD2,TRBJ2-3,.,TGTGCCAGCAGCTTAGACGGGGGGGCCCCAGATACGCAGTATTTT,CASSLDGGAPDTQYF
TRBV5-1,TRBD1,TRBJ1-1,.,TGCGCCAGCAGCTTAGTATGGGACAGCACTGAAGCTTTCTTT,CASSLVWDSTEAFF
TRBV19,TRBD2,TRBJ2-1,.,TGTGCCAGTAGCCAGCCTCTAGCGGGAGGGCCCCGGGAGCAGTTCTTC,CASSQPLAGGPREQFF
TRBV28,.,TRBJ1-3,.,TGTGCCAGCTCTTCACATGAACAGGACCTCGGAAACACCATATATTTT,CASSSHEQDLGNTIYF
TRBV5-6,.,TRBJ1-5,.,TGTGCCAGCAGCTTGGTTCTTAGCAATCAGCCCCAGCATTTT,CASSLVLSNQPQHF
TRBV27,TRBD2,TRBJ2-7,.,TGTGCCAGCAGTCTAGGGACTAGCGCCCACGAGCAGTACTTC,CASSLGTSAHEQYF
TRBV2,.,TRBJ2-7,.,TGTGCCAGCAGTGAAGCGGGTTGGACAACTGAGCAGTACTTC,CASSEAGWTTEQYF
TRBV7-6,TRBD2,TRBJ2-7,.,TGTGCCAGCAGCTTAGTGGCTAGCGGGGAGAACGAGCAGTACTTC,CASSLVASGENEQYF
TRBV27,.,TRBJ2-7,.,TGTGCCAGCAGTTTAGCGAGTCCTGGGGAGCAGTACTTC,CASSLASPGEQYF
TRBV5-1,.,TRBJ1-2,.,TGCGCCAGCAGCTTGGGGTGGGGGGCTGACGTCGCTGGCTACACCTTC,CASSLGWGADVAGYTF
TRBV20-1,.,TRBJ2-7,.,TGCAGTGCTAGAGATGGGGACGAGCAGTACTTC,CSARDGDEQYF
TRBV28,.,TRBJ1-1,.,TGTGCCAGCAGTTTTCTGGACAGAACCGAAGCTTTCTTT,CASSFLDRTEAFF